The sample holds a few counts of the clone carrying this T cell receptor beta chain. This sample was taken from a study of identical twins. TCRdb independently ran MiXCR on the 5' RACE reads; one entry per CDR3 protein. The sample gives approximately 500,000 distinct CDR3 sequences, roughly a quarter of which show up once; around 3% is in the top ten. Losses at the gene ends were 3 bases for V and 3 bases for J; bases not matched to a gene: 4. Per the germline V gene, CDR1 is LNHDA and CDR2 is SQIVND (reference sequence). CDR3 length equals 14 residues. These data are also associated with another study on T cells expressing NK-cell markers.

The specimen was CD4+ T cells sorted from blood. The chain combines TRBV19 with TRBJ1-1; 7 bases agree with TRBD1. The TCR comes from a woman younger than 35 in good health. The CDR3 loop reads CASSIIDRDTEAFF. The CDR3 DNA sequence: TGTGCCAGTAGTATTATCGACAGGGACACTGAAGCTTTCTTT.